The clone carrying this T cell receptor (beta chain) was detected only a few times. Its antigen is not known. The sample has other DNA sequences that encode this CDR3 too. This entry is derived from a study of cytomegalovirus exposure and HLA in healthy donors. Study-wide results and caveats: Immune exposure information available was restricted to CMV serostatus. The authors considered a cluster of highly shared sequence variants likely to be a sequencing artifact.

Donors were nominally healthy when sampled, though unrecorded immune exposures were likely. Amplification used 60 Vbeta primers and 13 Jbeta primers. TCRdb keeps only in-frame clones here, not all; method: immunoSEQ multiplex PCR. This table holds roughly 180,000 clones, about 83% found once. The germline CDR1 and CDR2 sequences are SGDLS and YYNGEE. There are 15 residues in the CDR3. The V segment lost 0 bases and the J segment 2 bases; nucleotides outside the gene matches: 1. This TCR derives from a female donor in good health and CMV-seronegative. The rearrangement joins TRBV9 to TRBJ1-2, with 10 nucleotides matching TRBD1. The sample consisted of PBMCs. The CDR3 DNA is TGTGCCAGCAGCGTAGGGGGACAGGGGAACTATGGCTACACCTTC. It codes for CASSVGGQGNYGYTF.